The 27 T cell receptor beta chains presented below share a single source sample, sequenced in a study of blood T cell repertoires in COVID-19. Sequencing used immunoSEQ multiplex PCR; TCRdb keeps in-frame clones, though not all of them. The sample has 300,000 to 400,000 clones, 88% seen once. The sample taken for sequencing was PBMCs or T cells enriched from blood (not recorded which). The receptors stem from a woman aged 25 to 45 with acute COVID-19.

The CDR3 bases are TGTGCCAGCAATCAGGCCTCTGGAAACACCATATATTTT. This encodes CASNQASGNTIYF. The V and J genes are TRBV2 and TRBJ1-3; D gene uncertain. Trimming took 7 bases from V and 0 from J, leaving 7 bases between them. The CDR3 is made up of 13 amino acids. Germline CDR1 and CDR2: SNHLY and FYNNEI.

The chain recombines TRBV7-8 with TRBJ1-5; 8 bases are a match to TRBD1. CDR1 and CDR2 (germline): SGHVS, FQNEAQ. The J segment lost 3 bases and the V segment lost 2 bases, leaving 6 bases of the junction unmatched. The CDR3 loop spans 16 amino acids. The CDR3 DNA is TGTGCCAGCAGCTTACAGGGGGCGATTAACAATCAGCCCCAGCATTTT. The encoded protein is CASSLQGAINNQPQHF. Together with reference TRBV7-8 and TRBJ1-5, the CDR3 gives the full variable domain: GAGVSQSPRYKVAKRGQDVALRCDPISGHVSLFWYQQALGQGPEFLTYFQNEAQLDKSGLPSDRFFAERPEGSVSTLKIQRTQQEDSAVYLCASSLQGAINNQPQHFGDGTRLSIL.

The chain employs TRBV10-3 and TRBJ2-7, with 11 bases identical to TRBD2. This CDR3 is 15 amino acids long. Germline V gene lookup returns CDR1 ENHRY and CDR2 SYGVKD. V gave up 8 bases and J gave up 3 bases; unmatched junction bases: 9. The DNA of the CDR3 is TGTGCCATCCAAACTAGCGGGGGCGAAAACTACGAGCAGTACTTC. Residues: CAIQTSGGENYEQYF.

This chain uses TRBV12-3 or TRBV12-4 with TRBJ2-1; 8 nucleotides agree with TRBD1. V was clipped by 8 bases and J by 2 bases; unmatched bases: 2. The CDR3 consists of 13 residues. The CDR3, as DNA: TGTGCCAGCGAACAGGGGGCCTACAATGAGCAGTTCTTC. Translating it yields CASEQGAYNEQFF.

The chain couples TRBV5-5 to TRBJ2-1, with 10 bases fitting TRBD2. CDR3 length equals 16 residues. Losses at the gene ends were 1 base for V and 7 bases for J; bases not matched to a gene: 8. Looked up from germline, CDR1 is SGHKS and CDR2 is YYEKEE (reference sequence). CDR3 bases: TGTGCCAGCAGCTTGCCCCCTAGCGGGGGAGGAAATGAGCAGTTCTTC. This gives the protein CASSLPPSGGGNEQFF.

The chain is built from TRBV18 and TRBJ1-1; 7 positions agree with TRBD1. Germline V gene lookup returns CDR1 KGHSH and CDR2 LQKENI. The CDR3 spans 12 residues. Trimming took 8 bases from V and 6 from J; bases not matched to a gene: 6. The DNA of the CDR3 is TGTGCCAGCGCCCTGGGGACAGCTGAAGCTTTCTTT. Amino acid sequence: CASALGTAEAFF.

The chain couples TRBV19 to TRBJ2-2; TRBD1 aligns across 9 bases. J was trimmed by 8 bases and V by 6 bases; bases with no gene match: 10. Germline V gene data show CDR1 as LNHDA and CDR2 as SQIVND (reference sequence). The CDR3 loop spans 15 amino acids. CDR3 DNA: TGTGCCAGTAGCATGGGGACAGGGATGACGGGGGAGCTGTTTTTT. Residues: CASSMGTGMTGELFF.

The chain recombines TRBV9 with TRBJ1-1; D is possibly TRBD1 (6 bases). This CDR3 spans 14 amino acids. V lost 0 bases, J lost 2 bases, and 8 bases lay in between. CDR1 and CDR2 (germline): SGDLS, YYNGEE. The CDR3 region has the DNA TGTGCCAGCAGCGTAGAGGACAGCAACACTGAAGCTTTCTTT. This codes for CASSVEDSNTEAFF.

V is TRBV27 and J is TRBJ2-1; D gene uncertain. The V end was cut by 1 base, the J end by 5 bases, with 9 bases between. The germline V gene has CDR1 MNHEY and CDR2 SMNVEV (reference sequence). The CDR3 sequence is 14 residues long. CDR3 in amino acids: CASSLLTSDNEQFF. The CDR3 region has the DNA TGTGCCAGCAGTTTATTAACTTCTGACAATGAGCAGTTCTTC.

V usage is TRBV27 and J usage is TRBJ1-2; D gene uncertain. Trimming left V 0 bases short and J 5 bases short, with 10 bases between. The CDR3 extends over 14 amino acids. CDR1 MNHEY and CDR2 SMNVEV come from the germline V gene (reference sequence). The DNA for the CDR3 is TGTGCCAGCAGTTTATCTGGCAGCGATTATGGCTACACCTTC. This encodes CASSLSGSDYGYTF.

This rearrangement joins TRBV30 to TRBJ1-2; 8 bases line up with TRBD1. The CDR3 consists of 14 residues. Unmatched junction bases numbered 7, after V lost 3 bases and J lost 4 bases. Germline values: CDR1 GTSNPN, CDR2 SVGIG (reference sequence). CDR3 in DNA: TGTGCCTGGAGGATAACAGGGGGTAGCTATGGCTACACCTTC. Translation gives CAWRITGGSYGYTF.

The sample holds one count of this clone. This rearrangement joins TRBV20-1 to TRBJ2-1; 10 bases align to TRBD2. Per germline, CDR1 DFQATT and CDR2 SNEGSKA (reference sequence). This CDR3 has 15 residues. The trim removed 3 bases at V and 7 bases at J, leaving 9 bases unmatched. In nucleotides, the CDR3 is TGCAGTGCTAGTCCAGCGGGGGGGCCAGGGAATGAGCAGTTCTTC. It translates to CSASPAGGPGNEQFF.

The rearrangement joins TRBV11-1 to TRBJ1-1; unclear D gene. The germline gives CDR1 SGHAT, CDR2 FQDESV (reference sequence). Trimming stripped 6 bases from V and 1 base from J, with 9 bases between. The CDR3 spans 13 residues. DNA for the CDR3: TGTGCCAGCAGACCCCGACAGAACACTGAAGCTTTCTTT. Its translation is CASRPRQNTEAFF. The full variable domain, completed using reference TRBV11-1 and TRBJ1-1, is EAEVAQSPRYKITEKSQAVAFWCDPISGHATLYWYRQILGQGPELLVQFQDESVVDDSQLPKDRFSAERLKGVDSTLKIQPAELGDSAMYLCASRPRQNTEAFFGQGTRLTVV.

This chain uses TRBV5-5 with TRBJ1-2; 8 positions match TRBD1. Germline loops: CDR1 SGHKS, CDR2 YYEKEE (reference sequence). This CDR3 has 15 residues. With 1 base clipped from V and 2 bases from J, the junction kept 4 bases outside the gene matches. This CDR3 reads CASSLWQGANYGYTF. CDR3 coding DNA: TGTGCCAGCAGCTTGTGGCAGGGGGCAAACTATGGCTACACCTTC.

This chain connects TRBV15 to TRBJ1-1; D gene ambiguous. The CDR3 extends over 18 amino acids. Deletions cut 0 bases from V and 4 bases from J, with 21 bases between. Per the germline V gene, CDR1 is LNHNV and CDR2 is YYDKDF (reference sequence). The CDR3 region is CATSREAVGFTRSTEAFF. In DNA, the CDR3 is TGTGCCACCAGCAGAGAAGCGGTGGGTTTTACGAGGTCCACTGAAGCTTTCTTT.

This chain connects TRBV4-2 to TRBJ1-5; D not resolved. The CDR3 is 15 residues long. The V end was cut by 4 bases, the J end by 2 bases, with 12 bases between. CDR1 LGHNA and CDR2 YNFKEQ come from the germline V gene. CDR3 protein: CASSPFDGGNQPQHF. CDR3 DNA: TGTGCCAGCAGCCCCTTTGACGGGGGCAATCAGCCCCAGCATTTT.

About this clone itself: Other DNA sequences in this specimen translate into the identical CDR3. The chain joins TRBV5-1 to TRBJ1-3; 7 bases agree with TRBD1. V dropped 4 bases and J dropped 0; count of bases not matched to a gene: 4. The germline V gene has CDR1 SGHRS and CDR2 YFSETQ. The CDR3 covers 15 residues. The DNA for the CDR3 is TGCGCCAGCAGCCAGGGACAGAGCTCTGGAAACACCATATATTTT. Encoded protein: CASSQGQSSGNTIYF.

This sequence joins TRBV15 and TRBJ2-5; a weak D match, TRBD2 (6 bases). CDR3 length: 14 amino acids. The germline CDR1 and CDR2 sequences are LNHNV and YYDKDF (reference sequence). Trimming took 0 bases from V and 5 from J, leaving 10 bases between them. In DNA form, the CDR3 reads TGTGCCACCAGCAGAGATGGGGGGTTTGAGACCCAGTACTTC. It encodes CATSRDGGFETQYF.

The chain couples TRBV7-2 to TRBJ1-1; 7 bases fit TRBD1. The V gene's germline CDR1 is SGHTA and CDR2 FQGNSA. The CDR3 covers 14 residues. After removal of 4 bases from V and 8 bases from J, the junction contained 10 bases not matched to a gene. CDR3 loop: CASSWGQSTMEAFF. The CDR3 bases are TGTGCCAGCAGCTGGGGACAGTCCACCATGGAAGCTTTCTTT.

The rearrangement uses TRBV5-8 and TRBJ2-3; a weak D match, TRBD1 (6 bases). The CDR3 spans 16 residues. Germline assignment: CDR1 SGHTS and CDR2 YDEGEE. Trimming shortened V by 4 bases and J by 0 bases, and 15 bases separated the two germline ends. The CDR3 loop is CASSHTGFSSTDTQYF. In DNA, the CDR3 is TGTGCCAGCAGCCACACAGGGTTTTCTAGCACAGATACGCAGTATTTT. Full variable domain (remainder filled in from reference TRBV5-8 and TRBJ2-3): EAGVTQSPTHLIKTRGQQATLRCSPISGHTSVYWYQQALGLGLQFLLWYDEGEERNRGNFPPRFSGRQFPNYSSELNVNALELEDSALYLCASSHTGFSSTDTQYFGPGTRLTVL.

The chain couples TRBV27 to TRBJ2-7; D may be TRBD2 (6 bases). This CDR3 comprises 14 residues. Trimming took 5 bases from V and 4 from J, leaving 15 bases between them. Germline CDR1 and CDR2: MNHEY and SMNVEV (reference sequence). The CDR3: CASSPGGADYEQYF. For the CDR3, the DNA is TGTGCCAGCAGTCCCGGCGGGGCAGATTACGAGCAGTACTTC.

The table lists this clone with a count of one. This chain links TRBV6-5 with TRBJ1-5; no definite D call. Looked up from germline, CDR1 is MNHEY and CDR2 is SVGAGI. The CDR3 spans 13 residues. V was pared by 5 bases and J by 7 bases, with 12 bases between. CDR3 in DNA: TGTGCCAGCAGTCAGGAAAGGCAGCAGCCCCAGCATTTT. It is translated as CASSQERQQPQHF.

The chain is built from TRBV5-1 and TRBJ1-2; 7 bases fit TRBD1. Per germline, CDR1 SGHRS and CDR2 YFSETQ. The CDR3 runs 15 residues. Trimming took 6 bases from V and 1 from J; bases not matched to a gene: 9. The CDR3 here is CASTSGGGHNYGYTF. The CDR3 region has the DNA TGCGCCAGCACCTCGGGAGGGGGCCATAACTATGGCTACACCTTC.

The chain has TRBV24-1 and TRBJ1-5; possibly TRBD1 for D (6 bases). Trimming took 9 bases from V and 3 from J, leaving 8 bases between them. The V gene's germline CDR1 is KGHDR and CDR2 SFDVKD. The CDR3 is 12 amino acids. The CDR3 loop reads CATGGDNQPQHF. The CDR3 nucleotides are TGTGCCACCGGGGGCGACAATCAGCCCCAGCATTTT.

The V call is TRBV7-9, the J call TRBJ1-2; perhaps TRBD1 as D (5 bases). V gave up 1 base and J gave up 1 base, with 10 bases separating them. In germline, CDR1 is SEHNR, CDR2 FQNEAQ (reference sequence). This CDR3 is built from 15 residues. DNA of the CDR3: TGTGCCAGCAGCTTAGGCAGGGAGGGTAACTATGGCTACACCTTC. It codes for CASSLGREGNYGYTF.

The rearrangement joins TRBV5-1 to TRBJ1-2; 7 bases are shared with TRBD1. The CDR3 contains 16 residues. Germline V gene lookup returns CDR1 SGHRS and CDR2 YFSETQ. The V gene end was trimmed by 4 bases and the J gene end by 2 bases; junction bases not matched to a gene: 11. The CDR3 is CASSETGQPVNYGYTF. The CDR3 nucleotides are TGCGCCAGCAGCGAGACGGGACAGCCAGTAAACTATGGCTACACCTTC.

V usage is TRBV7-9 and J usage is TRBJ2-7; 7 nucleotides align to TRBD2. Germline trimming cut 5 bases from V and 6 bases from J; bases unmatched to any gene: 10. The germline V gene encodes CDR1 SEHNR and CDR2 FQNEAQ (reference sequence). There are 14 residues in the CDR3. In DNA form, the CDR3 reads TGTGCCAGCAGCCACCAATGGGAGGGGTCCGAGCAGTACTTC. It specifies CASSHQWEGSEQYF.